This TCR beta chain was identified in a study of regulatory T cells in long-lasting Graves disease. In building TCR beta libraries, iRepertoire HTBI primers were used together with Arm-PCR of CDR3 regions. TCRdb re-derived calls from the multiplex PCR reads in MiXCR, one entry per CDR3 protein. The sample holds some 250,000 distinct CDR3 sequences, about 20% seen once. Trimming took off 1 base at V and 1 base at J, with 4 bases between the two ends. The CDR3 is 13 residues long. From germline, CDR1 is SNHLY and CDR2 FYNNEI. Noted time point: newly diagnosed GD, antithyroid drugs for less than 3 months. With RNA extracted from PBMCs as input, the TCR library was made. This clonotype was observed many times. The sample was also reused in another study, on T cells in Graves' hyperthyroidism and ophthalmopathy. That work states: Most thyroid clonotypes expanded above 0.001 were also detected in blood.

The receptor was derived from a woman in her 30s with Graves disease. Sequenced here: peripheral blood mononuclear cells (PBMCs), sampled at new diagnosis, from a patient treated with antithyroid drugs. V gene TRBV2 combines with J gene TRBJ2-5; no firm D call. This CDR3 is CASSEEVQETQYF. The CDR3 DNA reads as TGTGCCAGCAGTGAAGAAGTCCAAGAGACCCAGTACTTC.